This TCR beta chain was found in a study of blood T cell repertoires in COVID-19. In the study overall: T cells, B-cell-depleted T cells, or PBMCs supplied cDNA or gDNA.

Trimming cost V 0 bases and J 4 bases, with 3 bases left between them. The V gene's germline CDR1 is WNHNN and CDR2 SYGVQD (reference sequence). The CDR3 has 13 residues. Sequencing was performed with immunoSEQ multiplex PCR; in TCRdb, only in-frame clones are kept and a portion is missing. Among fewer than 450,000 clones listed, less than 90% were seen once. Sequenced sample: PBMCs or T cells enriched from blood (not recorded which). The rearrangement uses TRBV10-1 and TRBJ2-2; D remains unclear. The origin of this receptor is a woman under 40 who had recovered from COVID-19. The CDR3 DNA reads TGCGCCAGCAGTGAGTCCGGCACCGGGGAGCTGTTTTTT. Translation: CASSESGTGELFF.